This T cell receptor beta chain was obtained from a study of technical replicates of blood from a few donors. Germline V CDR1 and CDR2: MGHRA, YSYEKL. The CDR3 has 15 residues. V lost 3 bases to trimming and J lost 8 bases, with 17 bases between them. Produced via immunoSEQ multiplex PCR; TCRdb's table is partial and in-frame only. The sample lists around 73,000 clones; approximately 90% were seen once. Source material: PBMCs. The origin of this receptor is a human donor in good health. Some clones in this sample may be carry-over from other donors' samples. The V gene is TRBV4-1, the J gene TRBJ2-1; TRBD2 might be the D (7 bases). CDR3 protein: CASSHRGGRVHEQFF. The CDR3 nucleotides read TGCGCCAGCAGCCACCGCGGGGGCCGAGTCCATGAGCAGTTCTTC.